This T cell receptor beta chain originates from a study of cytomegalovirus exposure and HLA in healthy donors. Primers for the PCR totalled 60 Vbeta and 13 Jbeta. Assay used: immunoSEQ multiplex PCR; TCRdb lists only in-frame clones, some missing. The profile shows some 150,000 clones, over 80% of them singletons. The CDR3 spans 11 residues. V was trimmed by 7 bases and J by 5 bases, leaving 11 bases between them. Looked up from germline, CDR1 is SQVTM and CDR2 is ANQGSEA. The rearrangement joins TRBV29-1 to TRBJ1-1; weak D call: TRBD1 (5 bases). Specimen: PBMCs. The receptor's source is a woman in her thirties in good health and CMV-seronegative. CDR3 protein: CSGDRGTEAFF. CDR3 nucleotide sequence: TGCAGCGGAGACCGGGGGACTGAAGCTTTCTTT.